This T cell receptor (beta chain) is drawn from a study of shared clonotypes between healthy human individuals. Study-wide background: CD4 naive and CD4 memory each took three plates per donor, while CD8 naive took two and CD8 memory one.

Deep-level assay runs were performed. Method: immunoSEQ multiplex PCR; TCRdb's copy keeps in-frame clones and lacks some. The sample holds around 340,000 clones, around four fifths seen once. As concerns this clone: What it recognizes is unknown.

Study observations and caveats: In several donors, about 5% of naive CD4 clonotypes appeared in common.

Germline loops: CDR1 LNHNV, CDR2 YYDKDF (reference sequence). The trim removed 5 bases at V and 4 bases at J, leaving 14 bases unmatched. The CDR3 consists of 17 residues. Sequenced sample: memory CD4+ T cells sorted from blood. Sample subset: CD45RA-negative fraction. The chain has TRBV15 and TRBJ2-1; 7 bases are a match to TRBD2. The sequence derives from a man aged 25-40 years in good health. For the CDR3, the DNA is TGTGCCACCAGCCCAGAGATGGCCGGGAGGCGTTACAATGAGCAGTTCTTC. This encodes CATSPEMAGRRYNEQFF.